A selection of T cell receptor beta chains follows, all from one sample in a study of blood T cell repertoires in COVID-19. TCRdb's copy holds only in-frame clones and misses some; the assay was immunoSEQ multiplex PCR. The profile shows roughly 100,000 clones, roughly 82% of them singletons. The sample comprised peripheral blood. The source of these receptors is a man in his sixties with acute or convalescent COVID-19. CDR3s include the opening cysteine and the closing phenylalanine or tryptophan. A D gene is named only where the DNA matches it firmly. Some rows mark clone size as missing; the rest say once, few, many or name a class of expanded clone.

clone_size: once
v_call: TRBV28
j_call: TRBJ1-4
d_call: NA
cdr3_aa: CASRGSLEKLFF
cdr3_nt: TGTGCCAGCAGGGGCAGCCTTGAAAAACTGTTTTTT

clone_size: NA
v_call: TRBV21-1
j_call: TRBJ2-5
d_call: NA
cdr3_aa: CASSKRGSKYRIQETQYF
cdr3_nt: TGTGCCAGCAGCAAAAGGGGATCTAAGTACAGGATACAAGAGACCCAGTACTTC

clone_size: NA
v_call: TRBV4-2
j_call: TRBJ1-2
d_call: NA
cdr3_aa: CASSQDPRTAYGYTF
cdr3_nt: TGTGCCAGCAGCCAAGATCCACGGACAGCCTATGGCTACACCTTC

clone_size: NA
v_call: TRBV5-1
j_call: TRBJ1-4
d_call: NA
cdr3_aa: CASSLGAGIGEKLFF
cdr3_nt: TGCGCCAGCAGCTTGGGGGCAGGGATAGGGGAAAAACTGTTTTTT

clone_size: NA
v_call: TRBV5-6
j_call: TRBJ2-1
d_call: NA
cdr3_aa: CASSLQGNEQFF
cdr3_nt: TGTGCCAGCAGCCTACAGGGTAATGAGCAGTTCTTC

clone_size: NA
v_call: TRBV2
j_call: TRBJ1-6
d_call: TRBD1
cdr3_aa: CASRTQGDSPLHF
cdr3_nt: TGTGCCAGCAGGACACAGGGGGATTCACCCCTCCACTTT

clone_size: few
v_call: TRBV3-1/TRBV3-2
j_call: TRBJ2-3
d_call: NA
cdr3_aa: CASSQELLRTDTQYF
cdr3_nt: TGTGCCAGCAGCCAAGAGCTTTTGCGGACAGATACGCAGTATTTT

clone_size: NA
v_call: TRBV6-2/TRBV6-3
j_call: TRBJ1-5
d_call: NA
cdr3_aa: CASSYHGNQPQHF
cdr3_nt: TGTGCCAGCAGTTACCACGGGAATCAGCCCCAGCATTTT

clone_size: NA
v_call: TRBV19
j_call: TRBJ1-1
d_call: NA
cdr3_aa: CASSIRGMNTEAFF
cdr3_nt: TGTGCCAGTAGTATACGGGGGATGAACACTGAAGCTTTCTTT

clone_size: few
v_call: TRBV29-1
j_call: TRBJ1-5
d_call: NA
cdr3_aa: CSVSAGLDQPQHF
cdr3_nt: TGCAGCGTTTCGGCAGGGTTGGATCAGCCCCAGCATTTT

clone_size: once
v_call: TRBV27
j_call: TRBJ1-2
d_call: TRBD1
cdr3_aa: CASSITGAPNYGYTF
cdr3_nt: TGTGCCAGCAGTATTACAGGGGCCCCTAACTATGGCTACACCTTC

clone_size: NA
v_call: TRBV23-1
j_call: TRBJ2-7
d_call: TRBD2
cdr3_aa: CASRIAGGPNEQYF
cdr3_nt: TGCGCCAGCAGAATAGCGGGGGGGCCCAACGAGCAGTACTTC

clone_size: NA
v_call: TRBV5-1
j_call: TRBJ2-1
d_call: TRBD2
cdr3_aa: CASSFTSGNIKGYNEQFF
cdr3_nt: TGCGCCAGCAGCTTCACTAGCGGAAATATAAAGGGGTACAATGAGCAGTTCTTC

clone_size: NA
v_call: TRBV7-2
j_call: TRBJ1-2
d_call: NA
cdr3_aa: CASSTRVHGYTF
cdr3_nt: TGTGCCAGCAGCACCAGGGTACACGGCTACACCTTC

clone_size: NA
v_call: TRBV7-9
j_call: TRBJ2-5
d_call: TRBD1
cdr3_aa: CASRRTGQGAQETQYF
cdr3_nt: TGTGCCAGCAGACGGACGGGACAGGGGGCTCAAGAGACCCAGTACTTC

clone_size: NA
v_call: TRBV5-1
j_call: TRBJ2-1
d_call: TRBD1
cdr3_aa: CASSLAPGQGVNEQFF
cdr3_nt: TGCGCCAGCAGCTTGGCCCCGGGACAGGGGGTTAATGAGCAGTTCTTC

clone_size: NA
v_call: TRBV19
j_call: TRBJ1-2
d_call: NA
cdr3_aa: CASSIVGADGYTF
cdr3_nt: TGTGCCAGTAGTATTGTGGGGGCCGACGGCTACACCTTC

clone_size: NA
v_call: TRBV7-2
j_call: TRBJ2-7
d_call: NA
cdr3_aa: CASSLVDGGYFYEQYF
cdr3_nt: TGTGCCAGCAGCTTAGTTGATGGGGGCTATTTTTACGAGCAGTACTTC

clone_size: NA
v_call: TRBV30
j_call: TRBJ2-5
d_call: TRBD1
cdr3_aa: CAWSGKGTGTETQYF
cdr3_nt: TGTGCCTGGAGTGGGAAAGGGACAGGGACTGAGACCCAGTACTTC

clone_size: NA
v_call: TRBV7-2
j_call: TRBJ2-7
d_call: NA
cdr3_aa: CASSDHPGGNYEQYF
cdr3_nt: TGTGCCAGCAGCGACCACCCTGGAGGCAACTACGAGCAGTACTTC

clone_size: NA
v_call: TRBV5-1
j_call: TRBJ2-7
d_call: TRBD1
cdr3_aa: CASSLLDRGLSEQYF
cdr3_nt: TGCGCCAGCAGCTTATTGGACAGGGGGCTCTCCGAGCAGTACTTC

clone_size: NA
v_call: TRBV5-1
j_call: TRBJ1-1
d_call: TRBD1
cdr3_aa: CASSLPARQGMNTEAFF
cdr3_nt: TGCGCCAGCAGCTTACCCGCACGACAGGGGATGAACACTGAAGCTTTCTTT

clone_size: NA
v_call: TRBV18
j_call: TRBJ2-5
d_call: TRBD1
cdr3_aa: CASSVGQGSGETQYF
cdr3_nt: TGTGCCAGCTCCGTTGGACAGGGGTCGGGAGAGACCCAGTACTTC

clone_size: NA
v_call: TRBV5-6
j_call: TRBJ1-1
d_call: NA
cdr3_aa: CASRPRERGGAFF
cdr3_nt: TGTGCCAGCAGACCCCGGGAGAGGGGGGGGGCTTTCTTT